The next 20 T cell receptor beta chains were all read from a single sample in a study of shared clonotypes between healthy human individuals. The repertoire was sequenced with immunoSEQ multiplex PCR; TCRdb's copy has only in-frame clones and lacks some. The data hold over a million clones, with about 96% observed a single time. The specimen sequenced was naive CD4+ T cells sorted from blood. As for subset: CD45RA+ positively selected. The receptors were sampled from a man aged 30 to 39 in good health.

CDR3 nucleotide sequence: TGCAGCGCCGGGGGACTAGTATCCTACGAGCAGTACTTC. It is translated as CSAGGLVSYEQYF. The chain couples TRBV29-1 to TRBJ2-7; 8 bases agree with TRBD2. Trimming removed 7 bases from V and 1 base from J; junction bases left unmatched: 6. In germline, CDR1 is SQVTM, CDR2 ANQGSEA. The CDR3 totals 13 residues.

CDR3 sequence reads: CASSPAKDIANTEAFF. The CDR3 region has the DNA TGTGCCAGCTCACCCGCGAAGGACATCGCAAACACTGAAGCTTTCTTT. The V and J genes are TRBV18 and TRBJ1-1; possibly TRBD1 for D (5 bases). Germline V lookup: CDR1 KGHSH, CDR2 LQKENI. The CDR3 totals 16 residues. V was shortened by 3 bases and J by 2 bases, with 16 bases between the two germline ends.

The CDR3 nucleotides are TGTGCCAGCAGAGGTTATGGGACGGTCACCTACGAGCAGTACTTC. Translation gives CASRGYGTVTYEQYF. The chain recombines TRBV27 with TRBJ2-7; the D call may be TRBD1 or TRBD2 (5 bases each). In germline, CDR1 is MNHEY, CDR2 SMNVEV (reference sequence). The CDR3 spans 15 residues. Trimming pared 6 bases from V and 2 bases from J, leaving 17 bases between.

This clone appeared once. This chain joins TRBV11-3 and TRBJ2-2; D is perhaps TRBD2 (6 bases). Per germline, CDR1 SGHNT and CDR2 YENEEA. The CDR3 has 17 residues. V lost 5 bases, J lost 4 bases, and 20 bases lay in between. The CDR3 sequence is CASSKPELQGGTGELFF. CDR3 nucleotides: TGTGCCAGCAGCAAACCCGAGTTGCAGGGAGGCACCGGGGAGCTGTTTTTT. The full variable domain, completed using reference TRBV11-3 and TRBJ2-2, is EAGVVQSPRYKIIEKKQPVAFWCNPISGHNTLYWYLQNLGQGPELLIRYENEEAVDDSQLPKDRFSAERLKGVDSTLKIQPAELGDSAVYLCASSKPELQGGTGELFFGEGSRLTVL.

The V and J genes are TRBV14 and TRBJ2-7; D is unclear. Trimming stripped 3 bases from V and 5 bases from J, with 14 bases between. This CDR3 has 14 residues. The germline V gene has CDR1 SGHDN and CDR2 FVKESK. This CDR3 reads CASSQSSSSNEQYF. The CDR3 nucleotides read TGTGCCAGCAGCCAGTCCTCTAGTTCGAACGAGCAGTACTTC.

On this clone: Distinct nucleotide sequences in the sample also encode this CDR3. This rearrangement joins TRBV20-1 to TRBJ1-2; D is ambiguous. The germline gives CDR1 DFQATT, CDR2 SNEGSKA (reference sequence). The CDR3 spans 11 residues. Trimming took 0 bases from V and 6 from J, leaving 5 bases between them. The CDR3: CSARDRDGYTF. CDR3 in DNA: TGCAGTGCTAGAGATAGGGATGGCTACACCTTC.

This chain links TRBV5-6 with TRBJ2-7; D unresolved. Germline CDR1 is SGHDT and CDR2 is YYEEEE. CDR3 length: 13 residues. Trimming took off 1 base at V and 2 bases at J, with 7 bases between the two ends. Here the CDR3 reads CASSLNGAYEQYF. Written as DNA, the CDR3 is TGTGCCAGCAGCTTGAACGGAGCCTACGAGCAGTACTTC.

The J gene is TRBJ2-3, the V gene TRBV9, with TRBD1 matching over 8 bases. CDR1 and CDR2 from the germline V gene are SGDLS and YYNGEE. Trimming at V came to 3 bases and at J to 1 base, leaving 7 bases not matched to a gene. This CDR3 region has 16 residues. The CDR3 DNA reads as TGTGCCAGCAGCGAGACAGGGGTATGGGGCACAGATACGCAGTATTTT. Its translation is CASSETGVWGTDTQYF.

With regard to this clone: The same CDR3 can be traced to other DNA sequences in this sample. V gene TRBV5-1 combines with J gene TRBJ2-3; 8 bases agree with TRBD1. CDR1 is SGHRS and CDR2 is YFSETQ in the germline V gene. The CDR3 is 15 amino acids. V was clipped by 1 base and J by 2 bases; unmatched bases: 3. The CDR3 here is CASSLRQGPTDTQYF. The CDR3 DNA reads TGCGCCAGCAGCTTGAGACAGGGGCCCACAGATACGCAGTATTTT. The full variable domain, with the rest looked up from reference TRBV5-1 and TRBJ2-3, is KAGVTQTPRYLIKTRGQQVTLSCSPISGHRSVSWYQQTPGQGLQFLFEYFSETQRNKGNFPGRFSGRQFSNSRSEMNVSTLELGDSALYLCASSLRQGPTDTQYFGPGTRLTVL.

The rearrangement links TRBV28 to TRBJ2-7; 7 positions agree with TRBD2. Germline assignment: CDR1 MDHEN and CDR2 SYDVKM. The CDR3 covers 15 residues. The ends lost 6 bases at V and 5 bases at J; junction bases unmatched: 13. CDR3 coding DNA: TGTGCCAGCAGCCCCCTGGGGCGGGAGCTCCACGAGCAGTACTTC. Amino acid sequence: CASSPLGRELHEQYF.

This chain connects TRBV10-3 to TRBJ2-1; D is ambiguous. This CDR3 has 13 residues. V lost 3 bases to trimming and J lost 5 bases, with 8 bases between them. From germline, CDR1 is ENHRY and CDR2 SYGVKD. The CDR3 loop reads CAISDRNDNEQFF. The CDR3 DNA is TGTGCCATCAGTGATCGGAACGACAATGAGCAGTTCTTC.

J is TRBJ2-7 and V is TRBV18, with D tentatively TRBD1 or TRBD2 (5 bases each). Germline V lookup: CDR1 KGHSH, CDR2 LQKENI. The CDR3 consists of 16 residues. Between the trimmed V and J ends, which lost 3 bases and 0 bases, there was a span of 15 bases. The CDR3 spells CASSPLGAGLSYEQYF. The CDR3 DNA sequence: TGTGCCAGCTCACCCCTAGGGGCGGGTCTCTCCTACGAGCAGTACTTC. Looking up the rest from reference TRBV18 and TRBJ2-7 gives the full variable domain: NAGVMQNPRHLVRRRGQEARLRCSPMKGHSHVYWYRQLPEEGLKFMVYLQKENIIDESGMPKERFSAEFPKEGPSILRIQQVVRGDSAAYFCASSPLGAGLSYEQYFGPGTRLTVT.

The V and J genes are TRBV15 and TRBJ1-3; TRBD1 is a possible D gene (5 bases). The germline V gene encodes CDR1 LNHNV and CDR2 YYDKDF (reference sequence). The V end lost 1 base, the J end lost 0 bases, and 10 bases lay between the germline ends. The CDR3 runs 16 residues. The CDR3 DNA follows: TGTGCCACCAGCAGAGCCAGGGTGAGCTCTGGAAACACCATATATTTT. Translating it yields CATSRARVSSGNTIYF.

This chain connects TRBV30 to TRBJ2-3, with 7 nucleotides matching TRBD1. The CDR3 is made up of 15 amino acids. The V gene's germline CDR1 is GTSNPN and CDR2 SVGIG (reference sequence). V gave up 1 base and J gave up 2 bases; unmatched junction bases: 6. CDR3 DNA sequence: TGTGCCTGGAGTGAGACAGGGCTTCCCACAGATACGCAGTATTTT. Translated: CAWSETGLPTDTQYF.

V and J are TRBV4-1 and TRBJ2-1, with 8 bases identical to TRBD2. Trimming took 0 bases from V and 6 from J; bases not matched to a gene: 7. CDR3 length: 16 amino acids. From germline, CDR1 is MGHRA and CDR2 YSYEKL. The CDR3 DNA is TGCGCCAGCAGCCAAGAGAGTAGCGGGATCCCCAATGAGCAGTTCTTC. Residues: CASSQESSGIPNEQFF.

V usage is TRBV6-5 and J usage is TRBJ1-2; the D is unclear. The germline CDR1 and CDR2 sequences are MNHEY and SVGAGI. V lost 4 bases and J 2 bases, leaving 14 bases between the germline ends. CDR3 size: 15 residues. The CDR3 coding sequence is TGTGCCAGCAGTTCCTTGCTTGGCCCGAACTATGGCTACACCTTC. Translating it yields CASSSLLGPNYGYTF.

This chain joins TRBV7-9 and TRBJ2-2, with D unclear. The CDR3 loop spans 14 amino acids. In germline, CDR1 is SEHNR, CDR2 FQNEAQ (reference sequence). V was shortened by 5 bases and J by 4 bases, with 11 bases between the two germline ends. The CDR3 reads CASSLEYGTGELFF. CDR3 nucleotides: TGTGCCAGCAGCCTCGAATATGGCACCGGGGAGCTGTTTTTT.

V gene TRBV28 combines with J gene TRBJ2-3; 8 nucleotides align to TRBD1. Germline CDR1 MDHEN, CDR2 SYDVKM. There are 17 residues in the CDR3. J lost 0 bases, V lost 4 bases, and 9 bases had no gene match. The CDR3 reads CASSSPHRGSSTDTQYF. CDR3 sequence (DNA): TGTGCCAGCAGTTCCCCCCACAGGGGGTCTAGCACAGATACGCAGTATTTT.

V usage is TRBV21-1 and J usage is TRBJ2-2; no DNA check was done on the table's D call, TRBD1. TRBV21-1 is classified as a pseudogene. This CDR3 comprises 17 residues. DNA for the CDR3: TGTGCCAGCAGCAAAGACCGCAGGCCACTTCACACCGGGGAGCTGTTTTTT. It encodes CASSKDRRPLHTGELFF.

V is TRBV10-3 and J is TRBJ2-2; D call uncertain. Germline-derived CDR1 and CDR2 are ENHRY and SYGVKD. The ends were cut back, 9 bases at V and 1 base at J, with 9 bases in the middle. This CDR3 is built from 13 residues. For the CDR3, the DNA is TGTGCCATGTTACCGGGGAACACCGGGGAGCTGTTTTTT. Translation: CAMLPGNTGELFF.